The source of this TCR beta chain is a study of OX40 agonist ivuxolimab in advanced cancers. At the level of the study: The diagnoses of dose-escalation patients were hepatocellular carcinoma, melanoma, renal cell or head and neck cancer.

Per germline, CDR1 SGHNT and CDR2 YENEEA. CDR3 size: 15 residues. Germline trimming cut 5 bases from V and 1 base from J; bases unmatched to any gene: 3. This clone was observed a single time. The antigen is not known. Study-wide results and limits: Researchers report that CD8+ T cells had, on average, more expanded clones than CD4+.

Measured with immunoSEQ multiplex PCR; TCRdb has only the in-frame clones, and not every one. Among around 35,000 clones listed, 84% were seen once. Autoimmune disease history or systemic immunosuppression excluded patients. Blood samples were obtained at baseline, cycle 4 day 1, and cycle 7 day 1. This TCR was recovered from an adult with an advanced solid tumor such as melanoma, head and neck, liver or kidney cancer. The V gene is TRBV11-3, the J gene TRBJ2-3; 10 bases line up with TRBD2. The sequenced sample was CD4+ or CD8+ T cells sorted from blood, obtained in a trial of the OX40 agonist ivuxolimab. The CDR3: CASSPSGGGTDTQYF. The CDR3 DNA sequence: TGTGCCAGCAGCCCAAGCGGGGGGGGCACAGATACGCAGTATTTT. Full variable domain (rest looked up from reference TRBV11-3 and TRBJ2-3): EAGVVQSPRYKIIEKKQPVAFWCNPISGHNTLYWYLQNLGQGPELLIRYENEEAVDDSQLPKDRFSAERLKGVDSTLKIQPAELGDSAVYLCASSPSGGGTDTQYFGPGTRLTVL.